A single sample gave rise to the 3 T cell receptor beta chains below, sequenced in a study of blood T cell repertoires in COVID-19. Method: immunoSEQ multiplex PCR; TCRdb's copy keeps in-frame clones and lacks some. Of approximately 160,000 clones listed, around 80% were seen once; the top ten hold 8% to 13%. Sequences were obtained from peripheral blood. The origin of the receptors is a man aged 55 to 69 with active or convalescent COVID-19.

This clone was counted a single time. V and J are TRBV11-3 and TRBJ2-5, with 8 bases identical to TRBD2. The CDR3 contains 14 residues. The V segment lost 1 base and the J segment 4 bases; nucleotides outside the gene matches: 2. Germline CDR1 and CDR2: SGHNT and YENEEA. The CDR3: CASSLAGGSETQYF. CDR3 in DNA: TGTGCCAGCAGCTTAGCGGGAGGGTCAGAGACCCAGTACTTC. Using reference TRBV11-3 and TRBJ2-5 for the parts outside the CDR3, the full variable domain is EAGVVQSPRYKIIEKKQPVAFWCNPISGHNTLYWYLQNLGQGPELLIRYENEEAVDDSQLPKDRFSAERLKGVDSTLKIQPAELGDSAVYLCASSLAGGSETQYFGPGTRLLVL.

The count of this clone is one. This chain links TRBV2 with TRBJ1-4; 7 bases align to TRBD1. The CDR3 is made up of 15 amino acids. With V trimmed by 8 bases and J by 4 bases, 10 bases remained unmatched. The germline V gene encodes CDR1 SNHLY and CDR2 FYNNEI. CDR3 sequence reads: CASAKQGQGNEKLFF. CDR3 bases: TGTGCCAGCGCAAAACAGGGGCAGGGTAATGAAAAACTGTTTTTT.

This rearrangement joins TRBV21-1 to TRBJ2-7; the tabulated D call, TRBD2, remains unverified against the DNA. TRBV21-1 is given as a pseudogene. This CDR3 comprises 17 residues. The CDR3 coding sequence is TGTGCCAGCAGCAAATCAGGGACTAGCGGGTTCTCCTACGAGCAGTACTTC. It codes for CASSKSGTSGFSYEQYF.